This TCR beta chain was recorded in a study of Graves' ophthalmopathy and Graves' hyperthyroidism. Regarding the study as a whole: Sensitivity of around 67% and specificity of 72% to 80% were achieved by the model that predicted ophthalmopathy progression. A 13-signature model separated ophthalmopathy from stable hyperthyroidism, almost 90% sensitivity, 65% to 82% specificity.

This clonotype was picked up many times. Its antigen is unidentified. CDR1 KGHDR and CDR2 SFDVKD come from the germline V gene. Trimming took off 7 bases at V and 3 bases at J, with 14 bases between the two ends. The CDR3 consists of 14 residues. Exclusion covered patients with other autoimmune diseases or uncontrolled infections (as well as pregnancy or lactation). Each diagnosis was determined on the basis of clinical symptoms, serum thyroxine, TRAb, thyroid ultrasound and orbital computed tomography. The TCR beta CDR3 regions underwent amplification from RNA transcripts. HTBI-primed first-round RT-PCR preceded second-round multiplex PCR. TCRdb redid the calling of the multiplex PCR reads with MiXCR, one entry per CDR3 protein. The data hold about 550,000 distinct CDR3 sequences, with roughly 40% observed a single time.

The source of this sequence is an adult man with Graves' hyperthyroidism. The chain uses TRBV24-1 and TRBJ1-1; no reliable D call. Sequences were obtained from peripheral blood or thyroid tissue (not recorded which). DNA of the CDR3: TGTGCCACCAGAGGCCCGGGAATTGACACTGAAGCTTTCTTT. Its protein product is CATRGPGIDTEAFF.